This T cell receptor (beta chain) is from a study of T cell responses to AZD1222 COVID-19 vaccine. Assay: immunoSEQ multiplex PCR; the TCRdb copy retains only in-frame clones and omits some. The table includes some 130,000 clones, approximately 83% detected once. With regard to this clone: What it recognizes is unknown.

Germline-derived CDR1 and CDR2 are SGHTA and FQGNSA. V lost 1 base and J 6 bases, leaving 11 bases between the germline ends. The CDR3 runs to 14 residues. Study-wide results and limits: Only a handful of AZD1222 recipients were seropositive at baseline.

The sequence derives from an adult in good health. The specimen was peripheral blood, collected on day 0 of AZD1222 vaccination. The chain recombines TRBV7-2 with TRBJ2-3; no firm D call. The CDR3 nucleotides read TGTGCCAGCAGCTTAGTCCCCCCGTCGGATACGCAGTATTTT. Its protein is CASSLVPPSDTQYF.